The 3 T cell receptor beta chains below were found in one sample sequenced in a study of shared clonotypes between healthy human individuals. Sequenced by immunoSEQ multiplex PCR; TCRdb stores in-frame clones only, minus some. This table has 2 million to 2.5 million clones, 95% appearing once. Sequencing input: naive CD4+ T cells sorted from blood. Documented subset: CD45RA+ positively selected. These receptors all come from a man between 18 and 35 years old in good health.

V and J are TRBV9 and TRBJ1-6; D unclear. Trimming took 3 bases from V and 0 from J, leaving 13 bases between them. In germline, CDR1 is SGDLS, CDR2 YYNGEE. The CDR3 extends over 17 amino acids. The CDR3 DNA reads as TGTGCCAGCAGCGCAGCGGTCGGTCTCTCCTATAATTCACCCCTCCACTTT. It translates to CASSAAVGLSYNSPLHF. Together with reference TRBV9 and TRBJ1-6, the CDR3 gives the full variable domain: DSGVTQTPKHLITATGQRVTLRCSPRSGDLSVYWYQQSLDQGLQFLIQYYNGEERAKGNILERFSAQQFPDLHSELNLSSLELGDSALYFCASSAAVGLSYNSPLHFGNGTRLTVT.

The chain joins TRBV11-2 to TRBJ2-7, with unresolved D. Germline V gene sequence: CDR1 SGHAT, CDR2 FQNNGV. V was trimmed by 1 base and J by 6 bases, leaving 10 bases between them. The CDR3 runs 13 residues. For the CDR3, the DNA is TGTGCCAGCAGCTTAGCCCCTTCAGGCGAGCAGTACTTC. Its protein is CASSLAPSGEQYF.

This chain connects TRBV28 to TRBJ2-7; no reliable D call. Trimming shortened V by 8 bases and J by 4 bases, and 6 bases separated the two germline ends. The germline gives CDR1 MDHEN, CDR2 SYDVKM. The CDR3 loop spans 10 amino acids. The CDR3 sequence is CASGGYEQYF. The CDR3 coding sequence is TGTGCCAGCGGCGGATACGAGCAGTACTTC.